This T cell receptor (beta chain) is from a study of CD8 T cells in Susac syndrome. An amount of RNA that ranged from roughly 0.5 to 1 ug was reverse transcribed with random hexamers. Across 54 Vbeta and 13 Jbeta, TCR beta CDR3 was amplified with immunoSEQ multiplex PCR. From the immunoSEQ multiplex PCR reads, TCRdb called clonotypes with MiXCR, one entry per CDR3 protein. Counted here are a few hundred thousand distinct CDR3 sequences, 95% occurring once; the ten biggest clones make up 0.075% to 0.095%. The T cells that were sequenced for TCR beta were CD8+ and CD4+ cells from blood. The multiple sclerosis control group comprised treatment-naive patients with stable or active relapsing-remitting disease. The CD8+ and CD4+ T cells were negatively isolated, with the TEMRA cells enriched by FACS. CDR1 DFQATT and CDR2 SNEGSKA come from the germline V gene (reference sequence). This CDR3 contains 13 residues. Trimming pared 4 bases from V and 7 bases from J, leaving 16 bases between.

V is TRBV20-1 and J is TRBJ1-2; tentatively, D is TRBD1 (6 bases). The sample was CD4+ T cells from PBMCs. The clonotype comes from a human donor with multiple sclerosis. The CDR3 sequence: CSAKGGRGFGYTF. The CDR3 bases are TGCAGTGCTAAAGGAGGGAGGGGGTTTGGCTACACCTTC.